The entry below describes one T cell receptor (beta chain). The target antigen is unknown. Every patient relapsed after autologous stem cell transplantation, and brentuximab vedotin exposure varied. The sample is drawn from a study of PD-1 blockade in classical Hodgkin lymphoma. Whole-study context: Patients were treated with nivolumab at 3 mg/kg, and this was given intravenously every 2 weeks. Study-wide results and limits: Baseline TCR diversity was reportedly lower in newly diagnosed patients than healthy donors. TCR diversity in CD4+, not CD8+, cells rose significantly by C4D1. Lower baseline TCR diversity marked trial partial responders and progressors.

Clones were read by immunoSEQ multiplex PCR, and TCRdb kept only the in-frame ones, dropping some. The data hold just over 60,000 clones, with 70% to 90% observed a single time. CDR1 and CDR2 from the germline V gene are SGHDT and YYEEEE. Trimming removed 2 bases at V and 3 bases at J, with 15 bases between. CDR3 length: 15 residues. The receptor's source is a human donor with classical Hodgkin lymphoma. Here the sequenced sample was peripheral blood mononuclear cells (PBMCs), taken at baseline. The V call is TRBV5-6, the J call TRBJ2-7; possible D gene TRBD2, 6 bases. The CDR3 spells CASSFGDFQLYEQYF. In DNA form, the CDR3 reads TGTGCCAGCAGCTTTGGGGACTTTCAGCTCTACGAGCAGTACTTC. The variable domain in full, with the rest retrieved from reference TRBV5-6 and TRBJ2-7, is DAGVTQSPTHLIKTRGQQVTLRCSPKSGHDTVSWYQQALGQGPQFIFQYYEEEERQRGNFPDRFSGHQFPNYSSELNVNALLLGDSALYLCASSFGDFQLYEQYFGPGTRLTVT.